This T cell receptor beta chain stems from a study of blood T cell dynamics during melanoma immunotherapy. Time point indicated: week 3, after first cycle of checkpoint inhibitor. Trimming cost V 5 bases and J 0 bases, with 18 bases left between them. The CDR3 loop spans 17 amino acids. From germline, CDR1 is SGHTA and CDR2 FQGNSA. TCRdb's table, derived via immunoSEQ multiplex PCR, lists solely in-frame clones and lacks some. The table includes about 16,000 clones, approximately 88% detected once. The receptor was isolated from a human donor with melanoma. The chain carries TRBV7-2 and TRBJ2-3; the D gene is possibly TRBD2 (5 bases). The source material was blood, sampled from a patient treated with checkpoint blockade. CDR3 sequence: CASSPTPPGWSTDTQYF. Written as DNA, the CDR3 is TGTGCCAGCAGCCCCACCCCCCCGGGATGGAGCACAGATACGCAGTATTTT. Filled out from reference TRBV7-2 and TRBJ2-3, the complete variable domain reads GAGVSQSPSNKVTEKGKDVELRCDPISGHTALYWYRQSLGQGLEFLIYFQGNSAPDKSGLPSDRFSAERTGGSVSTLTIQRTQQEDSAVYLCASSPTPPGWSTDTQYFGPGTRLTVL.